The 8 T cell receptor beta chains below come from one sample, sequenced in a study of shared clonotypes between healthy human individuals. The table came from immunoSEQ multiplex PCR; TCRdb's copy has only in-frame clones and leaves some out. The sample lists millions of clones; about 92% were seen once. Sequencing was performed on naive CD4+ T cells from PBMCs. Subset indicated: CD45RA+ positively selected. The receptor source for this set is a man aged 18 to 35 in good health. Some clones in this sample may be carry-over from other donors' samples.

This chain links TRBV27 with TRBJ1-5; 7 bases are a match to TRBD1. Germline CDR1 MNHEY, CDR2 SMNVEV (reference sequence). The junction had 5 bases not matched to a gene; V was cut back by 7 bases and J by 2 bases. The CDR3 is made up of 14 amino acids. The CDR3 loop is CASMVTGGNQPQHF. DNA of the CDR3: TGTGCCAGCATGGTAACAGGGGGCAATCAGCCCCAGCATTTT.

The rearrangement joins TRBV7-2 to TRBJ1-1, with a possible D match to TRBD1 (5 bases). CDR1 and CDR2 from the germline V gene are SGHTA and FQGNSA. V lost 5 bases, J lost 8 bases, and 15 bases lay in between. The CDR3 covers 13 residues. CDR3 in DNA: TGTGCCAGCAGCACGGGACCGCTAATAGAAGCTTTCTTT. It specifies CASSTGPLIEAFF. The full variable domain, completed using reference TRBV7-2 and TRBJ1-1, is GAGVSQSPSNKVTEKGKDVELRCDPISGHTALYWYRQSLGQGLEFLIYFQGNSAPDKSGLPSDRFSAERTGGSVSTLTIQRTQQEDSAVYLCASSTGPLIEAFFGQGTRLTVV.

The V gene is TRBV7-7, the J gene TRBJ2-3; D not resolved. This CDR3 spans 14 amino acids. In germline, CDR1 is SSHAT, CDR2 FNYEAQ (reference sequence). Deletions cut 5 bases from V and 8 bases from J, with 17 bases between. CDR3 nucleotides: TGTGCCAGCAGCACTCGGGCTAACTCTCGTACGCAGTATTTT. Its translation: CASSTRANSRTQYF.

The chain links TRBV4-1 to TRBJ1-5; no definite D call. The V and J ends lost 2 bases and 0 bases respectively, with 5 bases between them. The germline V gene has CDR1 MGHRA and CDR2 YSYEKL. CDR3 length: 14 amino acids. CDR3 loop: CASSQLNSNQPQHF. The CDR3 DNA is TGCGCCAGCAGCCAACTTAATAGCAATCAGCCCCAGCATTTT.

J is TRBJ1-3 and V is TRBV7-9; 9 bases are a match to TRBD1. There are 16 residues in the CDR3. The trim removed 5 bases at V and 0 bases at J, leaving 5 bases unmatched. Germline loops: CDR1 SEHNR, CDR2 FQNEAQ (reference sequence). CDR3 sequence: CASSTQGAISGNTIYF. CDR3 nucleotide sequence: TGTGCCAGCAGCACACAGGGGGCCATCTCTGGAAACACCATATATTTT.

The chain combines TRBV11-3 with TRBJ2-1, with 8 nucleotides matching TRBD2. Germline lookup yields CDR1 SGHNT and CDR2 YENEEA. The junction had 8 bases not matched to a gene; V was cut back by 4 bases and J by 0 bases. The CDR3 loop spans 17 amino acids. The CDR3 DNA follows: TGTGCCAGCAGCTCGGGCCAGACTAGCGACTCCTACAATGAGCAGTTCTTC. It is translated as CASSSGQTSDSYNEQFF.

The chain has TRBV25-1 and TRBJ1-1, with TRBD1 matching over 8 bases. The CDR3 extends over 15 amino acids. Germline lookup yields CDR1 MGHDK and CDR2 SYGVNS. J gave up 6 bases and V 3 bases, and 9 bases lay outside the gene matches. In nucleotides, the CDR3 is TGTGCCAGCAGTGACGCCGGACAGGGTGACTCTGAAGCTTTCTTT. It specifies CASSDAGQGDSEAFF.

The chain recombines TRBV19 with TRBJ2-6; D perhaps matches TRBD1 (6 bases). There are 15 residues in the CDR3. V was trimmed by 4 bases and J by 5 bases, leaving 12 bases between them. CDR1 is LNHDA, CDR2 SQIVND, per germline (reference sequence). In DNA form, the CDR3 reads TGTGCCAGTAGTACACGGACAGTTCGGGCCAACGTCCTGACTTTC. This gives the protein CASSTRTVRANVLTF.